This T cell receptor (beta chain) was observed in a study of T cells in Graves' hyperthyroidism and ophthalmopathy. Trimming took 4 bases from V and 5 from J; bases not matched to a gene: 3. Germline assignment: CDR1 SGHRS and CDR2 YFSETQ. The length of the CDR3 is 14 residues. This clonotype appeared many times. It was RNA transcripts that yielded the amplified TCR beta CDR3 regions. The TCR CDR3 was amplified in a first-round RT-PCR using the HTBI primer set. In TCRdb, the multiplex PCR reads were re-called with MiXCR into one record per CDR3 protein. The top ten clones hold over 35% of a sample with over 350,000 distinct CDR3 sequences, around a sixth of them seen once.

The sequence was collected from a man in his late teens or twenties with Graves' ophthalmopathy. J is TRBJ2-1 and V is TRBV5-1; 10 bases line up with TRBD1. The sequencing input was blood. CDR3 sequence reads: CASSRGQGNNEQFF. The CDR3 DNA sequence: TGCGCCAGCAGCCGGGGACAGGGGAACAATGAGCAGTTCTTC.